Each of the 27 T cell receptor beta chains below was sequenced from the same sample in a study of blood T cells in healthy people across ages. Sample-barcoded 5' priming and a J-beta primer mix drove a second PCR of about 6 to 12 cycles. TCRdb reprocessed the 5' RACE reads with MiXCR, giving one entry per CDR3 protein. The sample has more than 450,000 distinct CDR3 sequences, 25% to 35% seen once. A further study also used this sample, focusing on T cells of mothers and their children.

Sequencing was performed on blood. These receptors all stem from a boy aged 2-9 years in good health.

This clonotype was seen only a few times. At one end, the junction sequence differs from germline, possibly due to a read error. This chain joins TRBV10-2 and TRBJ2-1, with D unresolved. Germline V CDR1 and CDR2: WSHSY, SAAADI. This CDR3 is 13 amino acids long. In DNA form, the CDR3 reads TGCGCCAGCAGTGAGTCGAAAGCTCGGTCTTCCCTCTTC. Translating gives CASSESKARSSLF.

V usage is TRBV6-5 and J usage is TRBJ2-3; 14 positions agree with TRBD2. The CDR3 covers 16 residues. Germline lookup yields CDR1 MNHEY and CDR2 SVGAGI. The trim removed 4 bases at V and 4 bases at J, leaving 4 bases unmatched. The CDR3 coding sequence is TGTGCCAGCAGTTCCCGGGGACTAGCGGGAGCAGATACGCAGTATTTT. This codes for CASSSRGLAGADTQYF.

The chain couples TRBV11-2 to TRBJ2-5; the match to TRBD1 covers 7 bases. The DNA end is a closer match to TRBJ2-7, so the J assignment may be wrong. CDR1 and CDR2 from the germline V gene are SGHAT and FQNNGV. This CDR3 region has 16 residues. The chain's CDR3 is CASSLVETGYTYEQYF. The DNA of the CDR3 is TGTGCCAGCAGCTTAGTTGAGACAGGGTACACCTACGAGCAGTACTTC.

This clonotype was counted between two and nine times. The chain recombines TRBV7-3 with TRBJ1-2; TRBD1 matches at 9 bases. J gave up 8 bases and V 5 bases, and 6 bases lay outside the gene matches. In germline, CDR1 is SGHTA, CDR2 FQGTGA. The CDR3 extends over 13 amino acids. CDR3 protein: CASSPGTGKGYTF. The CDR3 DNA sequence: TGTGCCAGCAGCCCGGGGACAGGGAAAGGCTACACCTTC.

The genes are TRBV12-3 or TRBV12-4 and TRBJ2-1, with D hard to call. CDR3 length equals 14 residues. With 4 bases removed from V and 8 bases from J, the gap between germline ends came to 15 bases. The CDR3 loop is CASSSADGIDEQFF. Here the CDR3 DNA reads TGTGCCAGCAGTTCCGCCGATGGGATCGATGAGCAGTTCTTC.

In this sample, this clonotype turned up a few times. Relative to the germline gene, one junction end is altered; a read error may explain this. The chain recombines TRBV9 with TRBJ2-3; TRBD2 is a possible D gene (8 bases). CDR3 length equals 13 residues. Looked up from germline, CDR1 is SGDLS and CDR2 is YYNGEE. The CDR3 nucleotides are TGTGCCGGCAGCGGGGGACAGTCAAATACGCAGTATTTT. The encoded protein is CAGSGGQSNTQYF.

Only a few counts were recorded for this clonotype. The chain couples TRBV7-2 to TRBJ2-7, with 8 bases matching TRBD2. V lost 5 bases and J lost 0; bases outside the gene matches: 9. Germline values: CDR1 SGHTA, CDR2 FQGNSA. The length of the CDR3 is 16 residues. The CDR3 reads CASSPIGGASSYEQYF. The CDR3 DNA sequence: TGTGCCAGCAGCCCGATCGGGGGGGCCAGCTCCTACGAGCAGTACTTC.

This clonotype was detected only a few times. The V gene is TRBV6-2 or TRBV6-3, the J gene TRBJ2-1, with 9 bases identical to TRBD2. V dropped 0 bases and J dropped 3; count of bases not matched to a gene: 3. The germline V gene encodes CDR1 MNHEY and CDR2 SVGEGT. This CDR3 is 16 amino acids long. In nucleotides, the CDR3 is TGTGCCAGCAGTTACTCGCTGACTAGCGGCTACAATGAGCAGTTCTTC. It encodes CASSYSLTSGYNEQFF.

The J gene is TRBJ1-1, the V gene TRBV29-1; D unresolved. This CDR3 is built from 13 residues. The germline gives CDR1 SQVTM, CDR2 ANQGSEA. Deletions cut 5 bases from V and 0 bases from J, with 10 bases between. CDR3 sequence reads: CSVLPQLNTEAFF. The CDR3 bases are TGCAGCGTTCTTCCACAGCTGAACACTGAAGCTTTCTTT.

The chain has TRBV6-4 and TRBJ2-2; D gene ambiguous. This CDR3 spans 14 amino acids. Trimming took 7 bases from V and 0 from J, leaving 9 bases between them. Germline V gene lookup returns CDR1 MRHNA and CDR2 SNTAGT. Here the CDR3 DNA reads TGTGCCAGCACGGCTTACCCGAACACCGGGGAGCTGTTTTTT. Translation gives CASTAYPNTGELFF.

This clonotype showed up just a few times. This chain joins TRBV20-1 and TRBJ1-6; D uncertain. The V end was cut by 4 bases, the J end by 7 bases, with 14 bases between. CDR3 size: 14 residues. Germline V gene lookup returns CDR1 DFQATT and CDR2 SNEGSKA (reference sequence). The CDR3 sequence is CSATRHLGNSPLHF. The CDR3 DNA reads as TGCAGTGCTACTAGACATTTAGGGAATTCACCCCTCCACTTT.

This chain links TRBV7-3 with TRBJ2-3; 7 positions agree with TRBD2. J lost 0 bases, V lost 5 bases, and 8 bases had no gene match. The CDR3 sequence is 16 residues long. Germline V lookup: CDR1 SGHTA, CDR2 FQGTGA. The CDR3 DNA reads as TGTGCCAGCAGCCGACGACCGGGGGGTAGCACAGATACGCAGTATTTT. Amino acids: CASSRRPGGSTDTQYF.

V usage is TRBV6-2 or TRBV6-3 and J usage is TRBJ1-5; D is unclear. CDR1 and CDR2 (germline): MNHEY, SVGEGT. There are 12 residues in the CDR3. Trimming left V 6 bases short and J 3 bases short, with 6 bases between. CDR3 DNA: TGTGCCAGCAGGTCCGTCAATCAGCCCCAGCATTTT. Translated: CASRSVNQPQHF.

This clonotype was recorded many times. The CDR3 nucleotides read TGTGCCAGCAGCTTAGCGGTGGGCTTAGAAGAGACCCAGTACTTC. Its translation: CASSLAVGLEETQYF. The V and J genes are TRBV7-8 and TRBJ2-5; D is unclear. CDR1 and CDR2 (germline): SGHVS, FQNEAQ. Deletions cut 0 bases from V and 3 bases from J, with 11 bases between. The length of the CDR3 is 15 residues.

The V gene is TRBV14, the J gene TRBJ2-7; TRBD2 might be the D (6 bases). The CDR3 is 16 amino acids. CDR1 and CDR2 from the germline V gene are SGHDN and FVKESK. Trimming took 0 bases from V and 0 from J, leaving 12 bases between them. This CDR3 reads CASSQDLGRGSYEQYF. CDR3 in DNA: TGTGCCAGCAGCCAAGATTTGGGGCGGGGCTCCTACGAGCAGTACTTC.

The DNA of the CDR3 is TGTGCCAGCAGCCTTGGGCTAGAGGCAGATACGCAGTATTTT. It yields the protein CASSLGLEADTQYF. The V gene is TRBV3-1, the J gene TRBJ2-3, with D unclear. Germline V gene lookup returns CDR1 LGHDT and CDR2 YNNKEL (reference sequence). The germline V and J ends were trimmed by 4 bases and 4 bases, with 12 bases remaining between them. The CDR3 loop spans 14 amino acids.

The chain links TRBV6-1 to TRBJ1-3; 9 bases match TRBD1. There are 17 residues in the CDR3. The V segment lost 6 bases and the J segment 0 bases; nucleotides outside the gene matches: 9. Germline loops: CDR1 MNHNS, CDR2 SASEGT. The chain's CDR3 is CASSNNDRGGSGNTIYF. In nucleotides, the CDR3 is TGTGCCAGCAGCAATAACGACAGGGGGGGCTCTGGAAACACCATATATTTT.

The chain joins TRBV14 to TRBJ2-5, with TRBD2 matching over 8 bases. TRBJ2-1 explains the end of the DNA better; the J call may be wrong. This CDR3 is built from 15 residues. The germline CDR1 and CDR2 sequences are SGHDN and FVKESK. The CDR3 spells CASSQVGGAASVQFF. CDR3 coding DNA: TGTGCCAGCAGCCAAGTCGGGGGGGCCGCGAGCGTGCAGTTCTTC.

In nucleotides, the CDR3 is TGCAGTGCTAGAGATTTACAGGGTGGACTAGGCAATGAGCAGTTCTTC. This gives the protein CSARDLQGGLGNEQFF. The rearrangement uses TRBV20-1 and TRBJ2-1; perhaps TRBD2 as D (7 bases). V lost 0 bases and J lost 6, with 18 bases in between. Looked up from germline, CDR1 is DFQATT and CDR2 is SNEGSKA (reference sequence). The length of the CDR3 is 16 residues.

This clonotype has only a few counts. The V call is TRBV7-2, the J call TRBJ2-5, with D hard to call. The CDR3 totals 16 residues. V lost 0 bases and J lost 5, with 16 bases in between. Germline V gene sequence: CDR1 SGHTA, CDR2 FQGNSA. The CDR3 coding sequence is TGTGCCAGCAGCTTAGCATGGCTCTCTAGGGCGGAGACCCAGTACTTC. Its protein product is CASSLAWLSRAETQYF.

The chain employs TRBV9 and TRBJ2-5, with D possibly being TRBD1 (6 bases). The CDR3 extends over 14 amino acids. Trimming stripped 2 bases from V and 4 bases from J, with 12 bases between. Germline CDR1 is SGDLS and CDR2 is YYNGEE. The CDR3 protein is CASSVQGTPETQYF. As DNA, the CDR3 is TGTGCCAGCAGCGTCCAGGGGACCCCAGAGACCCAGTACTTC.

This rearrangement joins TRBV6-5 to TRBJ1-6; TRBD1 matches 7 bases. The CDR3 contains 15 residues. The trim removed 0 bases at V and 9 bases at J, leaving 5 bases unmatched. Germline loops: CDR1 MNHEY, CDR2 SVGAGI. The CDR3 coding sequence is TGTGCCAGCAGTTACTCGAACTACAGGGGTTCACCCCTCCACTTT. Encoded protein: CASSYSNYRGSPLHF.

The rearrangement joins TRBV25-1 to TRBJ2-5; D gene uncertain. V was pared by 4 bases and J by 2 bases, with 17 bases between. The CDR3 runs 16 residues. CDR1 and CDR2 from the germline V gene are MGHDK and SYGVNS. The CDR3 loop is CASSASVGPRQETQYF. In nucleotides, the CDR3 is TGTGCCAGCAGTGCCTCTGTTGGGCCCAGGCAAGAGACCCAGTACTTC.

This chain connects TRBV27 to TRBJ2-1, with D tentatively TRBD1 or TRBD2 (6 bases each). CDR3 size: 15 residues. Looked up from germline, CDR1 is MNHEY and CDR2 is SMNVEV (reference sequence). The V end lost 1 base, the J end lost 7 bases, and 14 bases lay between the germline ends. CDR3 nucleotides: TGTGCCAGCAGTTTATGGCAGGGGAGGATAAATGAGCAGTTCTTC. Translation: CASSLWQGRINEQFF.

There are a few counts of this clonotype. One end of the junction varies from germline; a read error may be responsible. The chain couples TRBV24-1 to TRBJ2-3; D is unclear. The CDR3 is 13 residues long. CDR1 is KGHDR and CDR2 is SFDVKD in the germline V gene. The CDR3 reads CATSAHNTDTQYF. In DNA, the CDR3 is TGTGCCACCAGTGCCCACAACACAGACACGCAGTATTTT.

This clonotype showed up just a few times. This rearrangement joins TRBV6-5 to TRBJ2-6; D may be TRBD1 or TRBD2 (5 bases each). Trimming took off 0 bases at V and 10 bases at J, with 16 bases between the two ends. The CDR3 is made up of 16 amino acids. CDR1 is MNHEY and CDR2 is SVGAGI in the germline V gene. CDR3 protein: CASSYSTPGALNVLTF. CDR3 nucleotide sequence: TGTGCCAGCAGTTACTCGACCCCCGGGGCCCTTAACGTCCTGACTTTC.

The sample holds a few counts of this clonotype. The chain combines TRBV29-1 with TRBJ2-5; D gene uncertain. With the DNA end fitting TRBJ2-7 better, the J assignment may be wrong. Germline-derived CDR1 and CDR2 are SQVTM and ANQGSEA. This CDR3 contains 12 residues. The CDR3 spells CSVGPTLHEQYF. CDR3 sequence (DNA): TGCAGCGTTGGCCCGACCTTGCACGAGCAGTACTTC.